These 4 T cell receptor beta chains came from one sample sequenced in a study of blood T cell repertoires in COVID-19. Clones were sequenced by immunoSEQ multiplex PCR, and TCRdb holds only the in-frame ones, with some missing. Here the sample spans under 300,000 clones, approximately 83% being singletons. The sample taken for sequencing was PBMCs or T cells enriched from blood (not recorded which). The source is a man in his forties or fifties who had recovered from COVID-19.

The chain uses TRBV11-3 and TRBJ2-3; possibly TRBD2 for D (6 bases). The CDR3 runs 14 residues. Germline V gene sequence: CDR1 SGHNT, CDR2 YENEEA. Trimming took off 3 bases at V and 2 bases at J, with 9 bases between the two ends. CDR3 region: CASSLGLHTDTQYF. DNA for the CDR3: TGTGCCAGCAGCTTGGGACTTCACACAGATACGCAGTATTTT.

This sequence joins TRBV14 and TRBJ1-1, with D perhaps matching TRBD1 (5 bases). Germline V CDR1 and CDR2: SGHDN, FVKESK. CDR3 length: 12 residues. Trimming stripped 0 bases from V and 11 bases from J, with 10 bases between. CDR3 sequence (DNA): TGTGCCAGCAGCCAAGATCGGGGGTACGCTTTCTTT. Translated, it gives CASSQDRGYAFF.

V is TRBV6-5 and J is TRBJ2-5, with TRBD2 matching 11 bases. The junction had 6 bases not matched to a gene; V was cut back by 7 bases and J by 5 bases. Per germline, CDR1 MNHEY and CDR2 SVGAGI. The CDR3 sequence is 14 residues long. The CDR3 reads CASILAGGGETQYF. CDR3 DNA sequence: TGTGCCAGCATCCTAGCGGGAGGAGGGGAGACCCAGTACTTC.

This clone was observed once. The chain carries TRBV13 and TRBJ1-1; unclear D gene. Trimming removed 6 bases from V and 8 bases from J, with 10 bases in between. Per germline, CDR1 PRHDT and CDR2 FYEKMQ (reference sequence). This CDR3 has 11 residues. In DNA form, the CDR3 reads TGTGCCAGCAGTACCTATCCCGAAGCTTTCTTT. Translation: CASSTYPEAFF. Full variable domain (outside the CDR3, taken from reference TRBV13 and TRBJ1-1): AAGVIQSPRHLIKEKRETATLKCYPIPRHDTVYWYQQGPGQDPQFLISFYEKMQSDKGSIPDRFSAQQFSDYHSELNMSSLELGDSALYFCASSTYPEAFFGQGTRLTVV.